This TCR beta chain came from a study of CD8+CD57+ T cells in acquired aplastic anemia. Overall study results and limits: The study identified roughly 29 CD8+ CDR3 sequences shared by patients and controls.

Patients selected for sequencing had displayed CD8+CD57+ cell expansion by flow cytometry. Trimming took 3 bases from V and 1 from J; bases not matched to a gene: 2. The CDR3 covers 14 residues. Germline lookup yields CDR1 SEHNR and CDR2 FQNEAQ (reference sequence). Researchers used genomic DNA as the template to profile TCR beta VDJ and CDR3. Each CDR3 protein is one row after TCRdb ran MiXCR on the reads. The data contain around 190,000 distinct CDR3 sequences, 48% of them seen just once; the ten biggest clones take up 10% to 15%. This clonotype has ten or more counts. As yet, its antigen is unknown.

The clonotype was recovered from a human donor with aplastic anemia. The gene calls are TRBV7-9 and TRBJ2-5; TRBD2 agrees at 7 bases. The sequenced sample was sorted CD4+, CD8+, or CD8+CD57+ T cells (not recorded which) from PBMCs. The CDR3 DNA is TGTGCCAGCAGCTTTTCTAGCGGCCAAGAGACCCAGTACTTC. Amino acid sequence: CASSFSSGQETQYF.